This T cell receptor beta chain derives from a study of neurological immune-mediated disorders. Overall study results and limits: No CDR3 amino acid sequences were shared by expanded clones across subjects, suggesting private repertoires in all groups.

The team produced cDNA through 5'RACE using 10-nucleotide random UMIs. Each CDR3 protein is one row after TCRdb ran MiXCR on the 5' RACE reads. Among 74,000 or so distinct CDR3 sequences listed, around 9.9% were seen once. There are 12 residues in the CDR3. Germline loops: CDR1 SQVTM, CDR2 ANQGSEA. V lost 3 bases and J lost 9, with 11 bases in between. Ten or more counts support this clonotype. Its antigen is unidentified. Volunteers from a blood bank in Maryland, USA, constituted the healthy controls. The clonotype was recovered from a middle-aged man in good health. Sequencing was performed on PBMCs. The chain carries TRBV29-1 and TRBJ2-2, with D perhaps TRBD2 (6 bases). The CDR3 loop is CSVDGGRRELFF. The CDR3 region has the DNA TGCAGCGTTGACGGGGGTCGGCGGGAGCTGTTTTTT.